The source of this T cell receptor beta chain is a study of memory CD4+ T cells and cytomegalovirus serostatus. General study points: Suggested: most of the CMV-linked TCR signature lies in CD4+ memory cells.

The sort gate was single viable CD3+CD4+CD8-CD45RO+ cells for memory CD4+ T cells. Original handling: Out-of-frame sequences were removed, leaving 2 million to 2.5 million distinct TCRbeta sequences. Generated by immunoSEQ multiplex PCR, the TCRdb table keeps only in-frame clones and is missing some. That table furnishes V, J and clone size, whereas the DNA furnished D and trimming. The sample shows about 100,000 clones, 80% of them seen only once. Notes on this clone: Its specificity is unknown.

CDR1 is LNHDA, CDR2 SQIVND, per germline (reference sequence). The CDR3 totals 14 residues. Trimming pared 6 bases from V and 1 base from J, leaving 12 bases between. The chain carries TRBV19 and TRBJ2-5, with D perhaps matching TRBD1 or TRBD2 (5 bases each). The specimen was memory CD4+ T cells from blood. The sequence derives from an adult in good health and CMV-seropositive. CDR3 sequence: CASRGRLSQETQYF. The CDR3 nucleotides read TGTGCCAGTAGGGGACGGCTCTCCCAAGAGACCCAGTACTTC.